One T cell receptor beta chain is described in this entry. Antigen: not known. The data belong to a study of PD-1 blockade in classical Hodgkin lymphoma. Overall study results and limits: Whereas CD4+ TCR diversity had risen significantly by C4D1, CD8+ TCR diversity had not. Nivolumab starters within 1 year of ASCT were excluded. Lower baseline TCR diversity marked trial partial responders and progressors.

Relapse after autologous stem cell transplantation occurred in every patient, and brentuximab vedotin exposure varied. The CDR3 length is 12 residues. CDR1 is SQVTM and CDR2 is ANQGSEA in the germline V gene. Trimming stripped 3 bases from V and 5 bases from J, with 10 bases between. Produced via immunoSEQ multiplex PCR; TCRdb's table is partial and in-frame only. The table lists approximately 30,000 clones, around 78% of them singletons. The receptor's source is a human donor with classical Hodgkin lymphoma. The gene calls are TRBV29-1 and TRBJ1-2; TRBD1 might be the D (5 bases). The input for sequencing was peripheral blood mononuclear cells (PBMCs), taken before the second cycle of nivolumab. The CDR3 sequence is CSVDRDGYGYTF. The DNA for the CDR3 is TGCAGCGTTGACAGGGATGGGTATGGCTACACCTTC.